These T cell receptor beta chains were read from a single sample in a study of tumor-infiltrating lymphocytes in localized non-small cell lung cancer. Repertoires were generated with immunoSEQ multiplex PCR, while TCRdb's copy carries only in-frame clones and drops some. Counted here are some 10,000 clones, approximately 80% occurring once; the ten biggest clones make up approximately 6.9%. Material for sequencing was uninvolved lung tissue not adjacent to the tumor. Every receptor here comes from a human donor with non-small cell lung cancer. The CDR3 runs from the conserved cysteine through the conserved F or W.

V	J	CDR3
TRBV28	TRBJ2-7	CASSSGTYEQYF
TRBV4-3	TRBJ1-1	CASSQRLKGNTEAFF
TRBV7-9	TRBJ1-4	CASSLVSGATNEKLFF
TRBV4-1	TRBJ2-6	CASSQDLAGPQGVLTF
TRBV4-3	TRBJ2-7	CASSQTDRESYEQYF
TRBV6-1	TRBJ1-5	CASSEGTGGYQPQHF
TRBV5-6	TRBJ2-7	CASKLGGVYYEQYF
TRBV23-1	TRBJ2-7	CASSQSRLRRESEEQYF
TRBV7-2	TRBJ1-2	CASSPDRGSGYTF
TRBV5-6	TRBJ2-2	CASSLYLEANTGELFF
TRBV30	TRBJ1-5	CACLKGDVWSNQPQHF
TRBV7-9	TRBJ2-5	CASSSGTEQETQYF
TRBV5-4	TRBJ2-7	CASSTPGQGIREQYF
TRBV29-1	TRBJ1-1	CSVEGMAGRGLLNTEAFF
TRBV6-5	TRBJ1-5	CASSLNQPQHF
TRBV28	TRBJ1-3	CASSPLSSTGYSGNTIYF
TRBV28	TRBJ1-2	CASSHGQYGYTF
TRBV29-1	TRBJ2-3	CSVDNGVGTDTQYF
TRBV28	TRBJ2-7	CASSLTGTGVDEQYF
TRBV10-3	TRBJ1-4	CAISESGGGRGEKLFF
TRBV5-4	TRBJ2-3	CASSLRLAGGPTDTQYF
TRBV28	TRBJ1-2	CASSQQGFYGYTF
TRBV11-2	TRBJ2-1	CASSPSGPYNEQFF
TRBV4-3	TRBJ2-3	CASSQSGFPEGVDTQYF